This TCR beta chain was captured in a study of T cells after yellow fever vaccination. TCRdb fed the 5' RACE reads into MiXCR, producing one record per CDR3 protein. The data hold some 340,000 distinct CDR3 sequences, with 4.1% observed a single time. The germline gives CDR1 LGHNA, CDR2 YNFKEQ. The germline V and J ends were trimmed by 1 base and 0 bases, with 12 bases remaining between them. This CDR3 region has 16 residues. This receptor was identified in a man aged 18 to 29 who received the YFV17D yellow fever vaccine. The genes are TRBV4-2 and TRBJ1-1; D not resolved. This specimen consisted of PBMCs, obtained 5 days after the yellow fever booster vaccination. CDR3 region: CASSQVAGIVNTEAFF. Written as DNA, the CDR3 is TGTGCCAGCAGCCAAGTGGCGGGAATTGTGAACACTGAAGCTTTCTTT.